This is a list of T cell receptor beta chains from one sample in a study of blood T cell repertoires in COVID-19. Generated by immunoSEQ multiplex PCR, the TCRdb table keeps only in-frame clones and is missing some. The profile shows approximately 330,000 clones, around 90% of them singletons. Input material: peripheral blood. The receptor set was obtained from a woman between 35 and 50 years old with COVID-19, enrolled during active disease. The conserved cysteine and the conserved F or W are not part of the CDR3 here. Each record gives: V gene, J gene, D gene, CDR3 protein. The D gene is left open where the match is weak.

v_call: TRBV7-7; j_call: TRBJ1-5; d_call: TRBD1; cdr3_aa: ASRPGTGFDQPQH
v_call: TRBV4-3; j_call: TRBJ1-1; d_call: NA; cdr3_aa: ASSQEGPGGENTEAF
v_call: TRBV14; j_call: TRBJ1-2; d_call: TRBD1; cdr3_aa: ASSPWTGPNYGYT
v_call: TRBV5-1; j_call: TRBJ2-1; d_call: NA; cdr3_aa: ASSLEVATYNEQF
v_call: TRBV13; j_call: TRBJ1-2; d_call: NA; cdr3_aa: ASSLTREEYYGYT
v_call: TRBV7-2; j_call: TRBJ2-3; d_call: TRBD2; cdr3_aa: ASSPRLADGTDTQY
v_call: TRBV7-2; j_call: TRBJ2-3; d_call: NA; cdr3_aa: ASSLGLMFGQPTDTQY
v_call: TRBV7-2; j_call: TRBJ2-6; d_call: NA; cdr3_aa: ASSLYGGQTSGANVLT
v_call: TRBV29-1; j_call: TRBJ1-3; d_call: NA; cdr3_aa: SVRDGGNTIY
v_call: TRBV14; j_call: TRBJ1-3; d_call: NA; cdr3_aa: ASSQGQLSGNTIY
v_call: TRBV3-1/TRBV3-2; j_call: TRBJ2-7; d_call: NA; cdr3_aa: ASSPIRTQPSYEQY
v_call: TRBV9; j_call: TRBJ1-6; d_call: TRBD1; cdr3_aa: ASSLKKGAGDSPLH
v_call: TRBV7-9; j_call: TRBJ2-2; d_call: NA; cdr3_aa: ASSQDSGKAGELF
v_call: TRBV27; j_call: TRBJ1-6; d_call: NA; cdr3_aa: ASAYGDSPLH
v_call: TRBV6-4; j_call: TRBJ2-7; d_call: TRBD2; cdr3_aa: ASSDSASGRLGEQY
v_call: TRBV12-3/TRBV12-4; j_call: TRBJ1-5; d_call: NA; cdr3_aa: ASSTGGHQPQH
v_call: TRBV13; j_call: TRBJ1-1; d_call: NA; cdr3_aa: ASSPTPGTEAF
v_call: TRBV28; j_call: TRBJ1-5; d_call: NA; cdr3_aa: ASTTWGDLKPQH
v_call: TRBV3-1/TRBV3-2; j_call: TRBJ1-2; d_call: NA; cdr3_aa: ASSLFGQTNYGYT
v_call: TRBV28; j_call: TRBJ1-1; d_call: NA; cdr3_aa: ASSPRGGGNTEAF
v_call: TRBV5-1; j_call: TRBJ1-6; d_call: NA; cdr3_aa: ASSLSQGLSSPLH
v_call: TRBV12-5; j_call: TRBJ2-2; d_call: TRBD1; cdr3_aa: ASGSAGTDKNTGELF
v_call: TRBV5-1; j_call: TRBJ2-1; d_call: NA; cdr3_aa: ASSQGSYNEQF
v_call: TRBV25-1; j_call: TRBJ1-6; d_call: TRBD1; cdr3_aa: ASSGRQGKGSPLH
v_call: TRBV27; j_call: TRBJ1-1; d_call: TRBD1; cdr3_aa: ASSSGNRGEAF
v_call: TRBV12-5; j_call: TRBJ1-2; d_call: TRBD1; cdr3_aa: ASGQRTGGGYGYT
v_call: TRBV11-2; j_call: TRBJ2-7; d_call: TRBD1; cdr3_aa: ASSSTTGTGAYEQY
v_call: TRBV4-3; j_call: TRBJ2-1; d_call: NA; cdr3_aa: ASSQGIGAFNEQF
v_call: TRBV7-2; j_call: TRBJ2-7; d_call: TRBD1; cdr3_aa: ASSLVQGSVEQY
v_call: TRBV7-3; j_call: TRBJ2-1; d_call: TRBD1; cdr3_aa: ASSATGGGQF
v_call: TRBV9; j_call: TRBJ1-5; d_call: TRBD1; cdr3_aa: ASSAGAGGENQPQH
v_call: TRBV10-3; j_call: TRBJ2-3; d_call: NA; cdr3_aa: AISTQGISDTQY
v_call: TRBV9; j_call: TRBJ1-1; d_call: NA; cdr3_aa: ASSPGEGLAEAF
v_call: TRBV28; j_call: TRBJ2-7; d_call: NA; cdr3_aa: ASSLAAGEQY
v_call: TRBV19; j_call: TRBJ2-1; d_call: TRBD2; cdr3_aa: ASSIWLAGVSSYNEQF
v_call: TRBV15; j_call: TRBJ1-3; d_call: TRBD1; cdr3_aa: ATSRERTGPSVGNTIY
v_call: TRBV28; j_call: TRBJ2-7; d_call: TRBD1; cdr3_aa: ASSLLGTDEQY
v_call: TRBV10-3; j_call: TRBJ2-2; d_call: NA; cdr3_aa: AIEQGAGELF
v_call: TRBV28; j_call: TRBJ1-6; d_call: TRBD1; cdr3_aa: ASSSRTGAGSPLH
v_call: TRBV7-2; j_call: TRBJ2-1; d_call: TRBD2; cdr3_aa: ASNAQRGGLNEQF
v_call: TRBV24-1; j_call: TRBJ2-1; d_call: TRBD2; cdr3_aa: ATSGGAYNEQF
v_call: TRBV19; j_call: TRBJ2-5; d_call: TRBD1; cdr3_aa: ASSMVTGGRETQY
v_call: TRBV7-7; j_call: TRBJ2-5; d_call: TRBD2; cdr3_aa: ASSLATSGGLNQETQY
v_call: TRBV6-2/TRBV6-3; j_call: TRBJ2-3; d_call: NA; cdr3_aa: ASSLLYRPSQGTGTDTQY
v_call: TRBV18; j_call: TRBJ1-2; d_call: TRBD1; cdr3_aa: ASSRGQGASTQT
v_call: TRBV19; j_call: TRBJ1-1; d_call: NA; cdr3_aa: ASSTRGTEAF
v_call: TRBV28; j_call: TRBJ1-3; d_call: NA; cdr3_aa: ASRDFVDSSSGNTIY
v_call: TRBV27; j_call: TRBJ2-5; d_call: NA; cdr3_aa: ASRIRVGETQY
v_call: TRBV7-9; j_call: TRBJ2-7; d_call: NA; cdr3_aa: ASAYGFGSYEQY
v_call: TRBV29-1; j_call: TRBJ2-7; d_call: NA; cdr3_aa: SVDARCMAYEQY
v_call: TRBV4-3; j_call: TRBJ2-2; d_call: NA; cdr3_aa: ASSQGLMRGGGGELF
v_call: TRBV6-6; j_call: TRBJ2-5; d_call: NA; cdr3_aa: ASSPSAGKETQY
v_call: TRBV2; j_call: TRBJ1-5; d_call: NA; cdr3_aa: ASGRQGNQPQH
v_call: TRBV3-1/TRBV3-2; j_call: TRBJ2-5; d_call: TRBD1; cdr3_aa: ASSRRWQGAVQETQY
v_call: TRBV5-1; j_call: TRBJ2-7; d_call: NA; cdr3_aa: ASSWGGARSTYEQY
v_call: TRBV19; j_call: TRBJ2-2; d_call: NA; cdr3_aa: ASSTNRRNTGELF